This entry is about one T cell receptor beta chain. This sample was included in a study of blood T cell repertoires in COVID-19. This CDR3 is 13 amino acids long. Trimming cost V 6 bases and J 9 bases; bases outside gene matches: 3. Germline loops: CDR1 MDHEN, CDR2 SYDVKM. Repertoires were generated with immunoSEQ multiplex PCR, while TCRdb's copy carries only in-frame clones and drops some. Of roughly 120,000 clones listed, 80% to 85% are singletons. The genes are TRBV28 and TRBJ2-1, with 12 nucleotides matching TRBD2. This TCR came from a woman between 70 and 85 years old with acute or convalescent COVID-19. Sequenced input: peripheral blood. CDR3 sequence reads: CASRTSGSGEQFF. As DNA, the CDR3 is TGTGCCAGCAGGACTAGCGGGAGTGGTGAGCAGTTCTTC.